This T cell receptor beta chain comes out of a study of OX40 agonist ivuxolimab in advanced cancers. Only in-frame clones appear in the TCRdb table, and some are missing; sequencing was by immunoSEQ multiplex PCR. This table holds about 94,000 clones, 94% found once. Trimming removed 0 bases from V and 9 bases from J, with 6 bases in between. CDR3 length: 11 residues. Germline CDR1 reads GTSNPN; CDR2 reads SVGIG (reference sequence). The chain links TRBV30 to TRBJ2-1, with D hard to call. The material sequenced was CD4+ or CD8+ T cells sorted from blood, taken in a trial of the OX40 agonist ivuxolimab. The sequence was collected from an adult with an advanced solid tumor such as melanoma, head and neck, liver or kidney cancer. The chain's CDR3 is CAWSVSGEQFF. CDR3 DNA sequence: TGTGCCTGGAGTGTAAGTGGTGAGCAGTTCTTC.